A selection of T cell receptor beta chains follows, all from one sample in a study of identical twins. TCRdb re-derived calls from the 5' RACE reads in MiXCR, one entry per CDR3 protein. The table records about 470,000 distinct CDR3 sequences, 24% of them present only once. These same records also appear under a second study, on T cells expressing NK-cell markers.

The specimen sequenced was CD4+ T cells sorted from blood. These receptors came from a woman younger than 35 in good health. The CDR3 runs from the conserved cysteine through the conserved F or W. Fields, in order: D gene, clone size, J gene, CDR3 length, V gene, CDR3 DNA, CDR3 protein. A D gene is named only where the DNA matches it firmly. Clone size is not always given. Where it is, it says once, few, many or a class for expanded clones.

d_call: .; clone_size: once; j_call: TRBJ2-7; cdr3_length: 12; v_call: TRBV28; cdr3_nt: TGTGCCAGCGGTCAACAGCCCTACGAGCAGTACTTC; cdr3_aa: CASGQQPYEQYF
d_call: .; clone_size: few; j_call: TRBJ2-2; cdr3_length: 16; v_call: TRBV7-9; cdr3_nt: TGTGCCAGCAGCTTAGGAGGTCCCTCACTACCCGGGGAGCTGTTTTTT; cdr3_aa: CASSLGGPSLPGELFF
d_call: .; clone_size: few; j_call: TRBJ2-7; cdr3_length: 14; v_call: TRBV12-3/TRBV12-4; cdr3_nt: TGTGCCAGCAGCATCGGGAGACGGGGCTACGAGCAGTACTTC; cdr3_aa: CASSIGRRGYEQYF
d_call: .; clone_size: few; j_call: TRBJ2-5; cdr3_length: 13; v_call: TRBV12-3/TRBV12-4; cdr3_nt: TGTGCCAGCGGACGCTTTGAGGGGGAGACCCAGTACTTC; cdr3_aa: CASGRFEGETQYF
d_call: TRBD1; clone_size: .; j_call: TRBJ2-1; cdr3_length: 17; v_call: TRBV7-8; cdr3_nt: TGTGCCAGCAGCTTGAAGACAGGGGCGGTGGACTACAATGAGCAGTTCTTC; cdr3_aa: CASSLKTGAVDYNEQFF
d_call: .; clone_size: .; j_call: TRBJ2-1; cdr3_length: 14; v_call: TRBV4-3; cdr3_nt: TGCGCCAGCAGCCCCTATCCCTCCTACAATGAGCAGTTCTTC; cdr3_aa: CASSPYPSYNEQFF
d_call: .; clone_size: many; j_call: TRBJ2-3; cdr3_length: 13; v_call: TRBV10-3; cdr3_nt: TGTGCCACCGGTCCGGGGACCCGGGATACGCAGTATTTT; cdr3_aa: CATGPGTRDTQYF
d_call: .; clone_size: .; j_call: TRBJ2-3; cdr3_length: 11; v_call: TRBV21-1; cdr3_nt: TGTGCCAGCAGCAAAGAAGATACGCAGTATTTT; cdr3_aa: CASSKEDTQYF
d_call: TRBD2; clone_size: few; j_call: TRBJ2-7; cdr3_length: 15; v_call: TRBV12-3/TRBV12-4; cdr3_nt: TGTGCCAGCTCAGTTTGGGGGACTAGCTCCTACGAGCAGTACTTC; cdr3_aa: CASSVWGTSSYEQYF
d_call: TRBD1; clone_size: few; j_call: TRBJ2-3; cdr3_length: 13; v_call: TRBV20-1; cdr3_nt: TGCAGTTCCAACCGGGACAGGGGAAATACGCAGTATTTT; cdr3_aa: CSSNRDRGNTQYF
d_call: TRBD1; clone_size: few; j_call: TRBJ2-7; cdr3_length: 15; v_call: TRBV12-3/TRBV12-4; cdr3_nt: TGTGCCAGCAGGGCGACCGGGACAGGTTCCTACGAGCAGTACTTC; cdr3_aa: CASRATGTGSYEQYF
d_call: TRBD1; clone_size: .; j_call: TRBJ1-6; cdr3_length: 13; v_call: TRBV20-1; cdr3_nt: TGCAGTGGTGGGACAGGGGAGAATTCACCCCTCCACTTT; cdr3_aa: CSGGTGENSPLHF
d_call: .; clone_size: few; j_call: TRBJ2-5; cdr3_length: 11; v_call: TRBV20-1; cdr3_nt: TGCAGTGCTAGCGGGGCAGAGACCCAGTACTTC; cdr3_aa: CSASGAETQYF
d_call: .; clone_size: .; j_call: TRBJ2-7; cdr3_length: 11; v_call: TRBV3-1; cdr3_nt: TGTGCCAGCAGCCAAGTCGGGAAGCAGTACTTC; cdr3_aa: CASSQVGKQYF
d_call: TRBD1; clone_size: .; j_call: TRBJ2-5; cdr3_length: 13; v_call: TRBV5-1; cdr3_nt: TGCGCCAGCAGCCCGGGACAGGGGGAGACCCAGTACTTC; cdr3_aa: CASSPGQGETQYF
d_call: TRBD2; clone_size: .; j_call: TRBJ2-5; cdr3_length: 15; v_call: TRBV7-9; cdr3_nt: TGTGCCAGCTCCGGGCGCGGGAGAGGACAAGAGACCCAGTACTTC; cdr3_aa: CASSGRGRGQETQYF
d_call: .; clone_size: many; j_call: TRBJ1-1; cdr3_length: 14; v_call: TRBV3-1; cdr3_nt: TGTGCCAGCAGCCAAGAGGGGATGAACACTGAAGCTTTCTTT; cdr3_aa: CASSQEGMNTEAFF
d_call: TRBD2; clone_size: few; j_call: TRBJ2-1; cdr3_length: 16; v_call: TRBV15; cdr3_nt: TGTGCCACCAGCAGAGGCCGGCCCAATCTAGCGGGTGAGCAGTTCTTC; cdr3_aa: CATSRGRPNLAGEQFF
d_call: TRBD2; clone_size: .; j_call: TRBJ2-7; cdr3_length: 14; v_call: TRBV5-1; cdr3_nt: TGCGCCAGCAGCTTCACTAGCGGAGACTACGAGCAGTACTTC; cdr3_aa: CASSFTSGDYEQYF
d_call: TRBD2; clone_size: .; j_call: TRBJ2-5; cdr3_length: 15; v_call: TRBV6-1; cdr3_nt: TGTGCCAGCAGCCGGACTAGCGGGGGGGTGTGGACCCAGTACTTC; cdr3_aa: CASSRTSGGVWTQYF
d_call: TRBD1; clone_size: .; j_call: TRBJ1-2; cdr3_length: 17; v_call: TRBV5-6; cdr3_nt: TGTGCCAGCAGCCGCCGCGGGACAGGGGGCAATCGCTATGGCTACACCTTC; cdr3_aa: CASSRRGTGGNRYGYTF
d_call: .; clone_size: few; j_call: TRBJ2-5; cdr3_length: 13; v_call: TRBV30; cdr3_nt: TGTGCCTGGAGTGCTAGGGTTGGAGAGACCCAGTACTTC; cdr3_aa: CAWSARVGETQYF
d_call: TRBD1; clone_size: few; j_call: TRBJ1-2; cdr3_length: 15; v_call: TRBV5-4; cdr3_nt: TGTGCCAGCAGCTTGGGAGGGACAGGGCACTATGGCTACACCTTC; cdr3_aa: CASSLGGTGHYGYTF
d_call: TRBD2; clone_size: few; j_call: TRBJ2-7; cdr3_length: 17; v_call: TRBV5-1; cdr3_nt: TGCGCCAGCAGCTTTTTTTCCGGGACTACCCCAACCTACGAGCAGTACTTC; cdr3_aa: CASSFFSGTTPTYEQYF
d_call: .; clone_size: .; j_call: TRBJ2-3; cdr3_length: 13; v_call: TRBV6-1; cdr3_nt: TGTGCCAGCAGCCGGGGGAGGAGAGATACGCAGTATTTT; cdr3_aa: CASSRGRRDTQYF
d_call: TRBD1; clone_size: few; j_call: TRBJ1-5; cdr3_length: 13; v_call: TRBV2; cdr3_nt: TGTGCCAGCAGTGTGGGACAGGGCCAGCCCCAGCATTTT; cdr3_aa: CASSVGQGQPQHF
d_call: .; clone_size: many; j_call: TRBJ1-2; cdr3_length: 13; v_call: TRBV27; cdr3_nt: TGTGCCAGCAGTTCCAGGGAAGGGTATGGCTACACCTTC; cdr3_aa: CASSSREGYGYTF
d_call: TRBD1; clone_size: .; j_call: TRBJ1-2; cdr3_length: 14; v_call: TRBV5-1; cdr3_nt: TGCGCCAGCAGCTTGGCCGGGACAGGGTTCGGCTACACCTTC; cdr3_aa: CASSLAGTGFGYTF
d_call: .; clone_size: few; j_call: TRBJ1-5; cdr3_length: 14; v_call: TRBV12-5; cdr3_nt: TGTGCTAGTGGGCCGGGACACCTAAATCAGCCCCAGCATTTT; cdr3_aa: CASGPGHLNQPQHF
d_call: .; clone_size: few; j_call: TRBJ2-1; cdr3_length: 11; v_call: TRBV12-3/TRBV12-4; cdr3_nt: TGTGCCAGCAGCTACCGGGACCGGCAGTTCTTC; cdr3_aa: CASSYRDRQFF
d_call: .; clone_size: few; j_call: TRBJ1-2; cdr3_length: 13; v_call: TRBV5-1; cdr3_nt: TGCGCCAGCAGCTTCACGGCTAACTATGGCTACACCTTC; cdr3_aa: CASSFTANYGYTF
d_call: .; clone_size: .; j_call: TRBJ1-1; cdr3_length: 14; v_call: TRBV5-1; cdr3_nt: TGCGCCAGCAGCTCAGGGAGCAGTTACACTGAAGCTTTCTTT; cdr3_aa: CASSSGSSYTEAFF